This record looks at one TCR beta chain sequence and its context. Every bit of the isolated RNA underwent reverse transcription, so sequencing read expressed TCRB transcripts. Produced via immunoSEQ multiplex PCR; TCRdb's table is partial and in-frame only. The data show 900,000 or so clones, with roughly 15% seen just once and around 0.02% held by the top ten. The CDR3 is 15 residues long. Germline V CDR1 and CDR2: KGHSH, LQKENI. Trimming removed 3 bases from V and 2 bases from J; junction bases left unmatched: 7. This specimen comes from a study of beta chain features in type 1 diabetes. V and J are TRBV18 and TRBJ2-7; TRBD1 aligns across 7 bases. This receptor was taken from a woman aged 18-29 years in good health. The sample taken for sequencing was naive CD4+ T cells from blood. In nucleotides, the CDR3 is TGTGCCAGCTCACCCCAACAGGGGAGAGCCTACGAGCAGTACTTC. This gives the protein CASSPQQGRAYEQYF. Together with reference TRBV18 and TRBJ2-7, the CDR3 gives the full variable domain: NAGVMQNPRHLVRRRGQEARLRCSPMKGHSHVYWYRQLPEEGLKFMVYLQKENIIDESGMPKERFSAEFPKEGPSILRIQQVVRGDSAAYFCASSPQQGRAYEQYFGPGTRLTVT.